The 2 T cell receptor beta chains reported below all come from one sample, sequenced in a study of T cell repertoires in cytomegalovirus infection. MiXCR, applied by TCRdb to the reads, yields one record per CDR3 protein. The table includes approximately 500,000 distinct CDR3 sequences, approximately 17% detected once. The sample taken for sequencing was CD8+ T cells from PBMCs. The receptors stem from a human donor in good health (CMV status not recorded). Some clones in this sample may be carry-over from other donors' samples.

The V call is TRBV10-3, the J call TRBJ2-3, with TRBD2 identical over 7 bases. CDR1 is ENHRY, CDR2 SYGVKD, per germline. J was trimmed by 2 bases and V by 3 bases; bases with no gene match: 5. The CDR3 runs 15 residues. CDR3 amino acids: CAISEVGGNTDTQYF. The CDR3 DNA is TGTGCCATCAGTGAAGTGGGAGGGAACACAGATACGCAGTATTTT.

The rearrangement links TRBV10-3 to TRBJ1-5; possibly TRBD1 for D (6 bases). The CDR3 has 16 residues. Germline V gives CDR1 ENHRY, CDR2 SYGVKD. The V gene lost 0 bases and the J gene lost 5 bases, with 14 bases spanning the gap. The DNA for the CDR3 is TGTGCCATCAGTGAGTCCCGCAGGGGCAAGGATCAGCCCCAGCATTTT. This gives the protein CAISESRRGKDQPQHF.